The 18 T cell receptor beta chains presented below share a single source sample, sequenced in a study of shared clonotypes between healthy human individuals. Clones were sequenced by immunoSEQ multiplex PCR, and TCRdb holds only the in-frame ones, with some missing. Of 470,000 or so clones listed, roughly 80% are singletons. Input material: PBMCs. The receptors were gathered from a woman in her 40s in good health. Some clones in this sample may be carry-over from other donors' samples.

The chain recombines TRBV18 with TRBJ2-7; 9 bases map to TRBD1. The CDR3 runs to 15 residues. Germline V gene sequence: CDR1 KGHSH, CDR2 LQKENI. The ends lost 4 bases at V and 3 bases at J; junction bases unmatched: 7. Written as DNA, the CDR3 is TGTGCCAGCTCACGGCGGACAGGGGCCCTCTACGAGCAGTACTTC. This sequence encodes CASSRRTGALYEQYF.

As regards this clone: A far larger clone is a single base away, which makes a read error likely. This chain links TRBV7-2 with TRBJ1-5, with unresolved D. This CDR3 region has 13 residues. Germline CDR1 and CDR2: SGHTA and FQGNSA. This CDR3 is CVSSSYSNQPQHF. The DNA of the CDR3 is TGTGTCAGCAGCTCCTATTCCAATCAGCCCCAGCATTTT.

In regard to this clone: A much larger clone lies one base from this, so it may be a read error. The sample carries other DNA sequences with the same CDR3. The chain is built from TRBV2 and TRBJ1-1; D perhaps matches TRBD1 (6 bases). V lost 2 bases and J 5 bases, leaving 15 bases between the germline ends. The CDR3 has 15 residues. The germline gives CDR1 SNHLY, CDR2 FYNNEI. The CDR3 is CASSERGAGGTEAFF. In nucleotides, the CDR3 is TGTGCCAGCAGTGAACGGGGGGCCGGGGGGACTGAAGCTTTCTTT.

CDR3 amino acids: CASRKTGGAPYEQYF. The CDR3, as DNA: TGTGCCAGCAGAAAAACAGGGGGAGCCCCCTACGAGCAGTACTTC. V and J are TRBV6-5 and TRBJ2-7; 8 bases are a match to TRBD1. The CDR3 is 15 amino acids. Per germline, CDR1 MNHEY and CDR2 SVGAGI. V was pared by 6 bases and J by 2 bases, with 9 bases of the junction left unmatched.

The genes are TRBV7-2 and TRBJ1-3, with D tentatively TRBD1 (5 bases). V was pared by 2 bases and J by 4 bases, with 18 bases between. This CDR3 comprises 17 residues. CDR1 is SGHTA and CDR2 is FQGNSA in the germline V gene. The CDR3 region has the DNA TGTGCCAGCAGCTTATTCCCCCAGGGAGATTCGGGAAACACCATATATTTT. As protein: CASSLFPQGDSGNTIYF.

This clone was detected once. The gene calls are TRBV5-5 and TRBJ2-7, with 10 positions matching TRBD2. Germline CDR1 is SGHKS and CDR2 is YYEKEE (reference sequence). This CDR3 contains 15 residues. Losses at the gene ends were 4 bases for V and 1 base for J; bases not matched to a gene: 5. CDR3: CASSRRLAGSYEQYF. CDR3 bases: TGTGCCAGCAGCCGCAGACTAGCGGGTTCCTACGAGCAGTACTTC.

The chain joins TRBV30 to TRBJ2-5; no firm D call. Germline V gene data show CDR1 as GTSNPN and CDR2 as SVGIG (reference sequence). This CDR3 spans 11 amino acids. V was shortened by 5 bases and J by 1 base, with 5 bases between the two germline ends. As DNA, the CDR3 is TGTGCCTGGGGCGTCCAAGAGACCCAGTACTTC. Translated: CAWGVQETQYF.

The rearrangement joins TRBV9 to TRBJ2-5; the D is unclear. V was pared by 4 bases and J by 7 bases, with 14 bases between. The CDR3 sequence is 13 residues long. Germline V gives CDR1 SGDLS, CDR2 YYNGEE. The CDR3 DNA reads TGTGCCAGCAGCCCTTGGCCCAAAGGGACCCAGTACTTC. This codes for CASSPWPKGTQYF.

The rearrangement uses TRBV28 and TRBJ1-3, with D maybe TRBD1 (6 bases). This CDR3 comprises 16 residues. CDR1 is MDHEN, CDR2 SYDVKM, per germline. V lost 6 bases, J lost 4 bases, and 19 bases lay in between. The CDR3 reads CASSPRGASGGNTIYF. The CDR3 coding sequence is TGTGCCAGCAGCCCTAGGGGGGCTTCGGGCGGAAACACCATATATTTT.

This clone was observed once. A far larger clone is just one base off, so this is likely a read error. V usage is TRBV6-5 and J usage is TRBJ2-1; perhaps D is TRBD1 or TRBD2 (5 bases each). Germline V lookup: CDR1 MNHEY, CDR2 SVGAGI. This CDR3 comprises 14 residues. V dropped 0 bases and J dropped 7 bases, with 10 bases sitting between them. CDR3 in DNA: TGTGCCAGCAGTTACTCGGGGGATTGGAATGAGCAGTTCTTC. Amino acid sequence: CASSYSGDWNEQFF.

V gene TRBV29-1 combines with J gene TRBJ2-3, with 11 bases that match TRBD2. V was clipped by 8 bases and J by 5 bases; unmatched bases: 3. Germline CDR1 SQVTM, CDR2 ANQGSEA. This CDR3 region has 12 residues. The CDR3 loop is CSSGLAGDTQYF. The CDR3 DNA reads TGCAGCTCCGGACTAGCGGGAGATACGCAGTATTTT.

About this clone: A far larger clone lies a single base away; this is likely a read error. The CDR3 coding sequence is TGTGCCACCCACGGGGGCCGAGTGGTAAGGGTCCACGAGCAGTACTTC. Translating it yields CATHGGRVVRVHEQYF. The chain is built from TRBV2 and TRBJ2-7; D possibly matches TRBD1 or TRBD2 (6 bases each). The V gene's germline CDR1 is SNHLY and CDR2 FYNNEI. Trimming shortened V by 10 bases and J by 5 bases, and 27 bases separated the two germline ends. The CDR3 is 16 amino acids.

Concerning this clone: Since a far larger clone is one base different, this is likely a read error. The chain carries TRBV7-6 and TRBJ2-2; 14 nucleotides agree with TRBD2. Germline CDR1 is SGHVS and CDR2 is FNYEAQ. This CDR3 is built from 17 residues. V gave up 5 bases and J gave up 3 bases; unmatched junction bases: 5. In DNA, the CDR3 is TGTGCCAGCAGCGACACGGGACTAGCGGGGGACACCGGGGAGCTGTTTTTT. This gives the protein CASSDTGLAGDTGELFF.

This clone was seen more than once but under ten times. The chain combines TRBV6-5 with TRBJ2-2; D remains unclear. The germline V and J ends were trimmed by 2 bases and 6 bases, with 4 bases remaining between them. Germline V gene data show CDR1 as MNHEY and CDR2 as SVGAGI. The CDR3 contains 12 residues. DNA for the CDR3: TGTGCCAGCAGTTACCGTCCCGGGGAGCTGTTTTTT. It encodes CASSYRPGELFF.

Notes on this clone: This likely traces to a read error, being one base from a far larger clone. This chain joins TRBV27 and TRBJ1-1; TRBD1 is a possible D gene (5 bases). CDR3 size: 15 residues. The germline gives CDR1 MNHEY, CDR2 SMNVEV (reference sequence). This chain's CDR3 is CASSFRGAVNTEALF. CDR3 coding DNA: TGTGCCAGCAGTTTTAGGGGCGCAGTGAACACTGAAGCTTTATTT.

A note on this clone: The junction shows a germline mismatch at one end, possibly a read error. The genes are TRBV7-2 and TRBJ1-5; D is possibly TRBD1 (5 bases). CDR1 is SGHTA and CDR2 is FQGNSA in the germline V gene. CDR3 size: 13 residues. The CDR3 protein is CASGSGPAQSQHF. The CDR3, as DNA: TGTGCCAGCGGATCAGGGCCGGCTCAGTCCCAGCATTTT. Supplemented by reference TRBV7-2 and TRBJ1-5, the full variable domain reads GAGVSQSPSNKVTEKGKDVELRCDPISGHTALYWYRQSLGQGLEFLIYFQGNSAPDKSGLPSDRFSAERTGGSVSTLTIQRTQQEDSAVYLCASGSGPAQSQHFGDGTRLSIL.

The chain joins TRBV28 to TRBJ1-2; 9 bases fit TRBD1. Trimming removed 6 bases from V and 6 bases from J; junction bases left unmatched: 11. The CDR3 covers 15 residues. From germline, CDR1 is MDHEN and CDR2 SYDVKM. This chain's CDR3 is CASSSAGQGKHGYTF. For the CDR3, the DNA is TGTGCCAGCAGCTCGGCCGGACAGGGGAAGCATGGCTACACCTTC.

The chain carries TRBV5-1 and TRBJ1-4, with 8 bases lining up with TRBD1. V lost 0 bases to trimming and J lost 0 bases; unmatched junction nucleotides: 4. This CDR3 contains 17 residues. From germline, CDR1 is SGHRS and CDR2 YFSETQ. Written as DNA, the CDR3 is TGCGCCAGCAGCTTGGCCCTGACAGGGGCAACTAATGAAAAACTGTTTTTT. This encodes CASSLALTGATNEKLFF.